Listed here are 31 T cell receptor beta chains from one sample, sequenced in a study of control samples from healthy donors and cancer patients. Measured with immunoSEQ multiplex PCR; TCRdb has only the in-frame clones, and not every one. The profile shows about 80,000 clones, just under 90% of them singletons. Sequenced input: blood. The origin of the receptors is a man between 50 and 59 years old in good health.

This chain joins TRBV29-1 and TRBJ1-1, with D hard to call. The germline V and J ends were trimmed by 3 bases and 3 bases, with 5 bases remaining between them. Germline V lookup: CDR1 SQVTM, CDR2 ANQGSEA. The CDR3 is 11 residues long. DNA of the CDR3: TGCAGCGTTGAGAAGCACACTGAAGCTTTCTTT. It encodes CSVEKHTEAFF.

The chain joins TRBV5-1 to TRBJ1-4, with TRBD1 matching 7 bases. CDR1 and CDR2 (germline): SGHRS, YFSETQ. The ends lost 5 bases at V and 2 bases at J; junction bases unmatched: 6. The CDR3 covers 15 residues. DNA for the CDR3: TGCGCCAGCAGTCGTGGACAGGCTACTAATGAAAAACTGTTTTTT. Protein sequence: CASSRGQATNEKLFF.

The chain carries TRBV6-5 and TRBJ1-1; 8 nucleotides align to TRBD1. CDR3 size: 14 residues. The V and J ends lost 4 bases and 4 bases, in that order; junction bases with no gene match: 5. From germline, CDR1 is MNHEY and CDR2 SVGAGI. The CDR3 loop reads CASSFDRGVTEAFF. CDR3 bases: TGTGCCAGCAGTTTCGACAGGGGTGTCACTGAAGCTTTCTTT.

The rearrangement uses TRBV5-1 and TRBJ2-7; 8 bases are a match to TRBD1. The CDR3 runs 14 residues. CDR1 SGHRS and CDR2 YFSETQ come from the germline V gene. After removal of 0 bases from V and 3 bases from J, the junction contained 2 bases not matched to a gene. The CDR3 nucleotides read TGCGCCAGCAGCTTGGAGGACAGGGACTACGAGCAGTACTTC. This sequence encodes CASSLEDRDYEQYF.

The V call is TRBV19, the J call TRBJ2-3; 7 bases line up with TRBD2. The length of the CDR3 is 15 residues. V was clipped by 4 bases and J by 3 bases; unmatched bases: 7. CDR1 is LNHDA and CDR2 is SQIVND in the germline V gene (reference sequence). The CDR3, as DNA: TGTGCCAGTAGTACCGAGACTAGCCCGACAGATACGCAGTATTTT. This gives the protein CASSTETSPTDTQYF.

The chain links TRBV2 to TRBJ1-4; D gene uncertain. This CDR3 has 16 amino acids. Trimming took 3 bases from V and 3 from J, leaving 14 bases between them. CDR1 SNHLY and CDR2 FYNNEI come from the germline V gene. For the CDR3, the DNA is TGTGCCAGCAGTGAGGGATACCTAGTGTCTAATGAAAAACTGTTTTTT. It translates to CASSEGYLVSNEKLFF.

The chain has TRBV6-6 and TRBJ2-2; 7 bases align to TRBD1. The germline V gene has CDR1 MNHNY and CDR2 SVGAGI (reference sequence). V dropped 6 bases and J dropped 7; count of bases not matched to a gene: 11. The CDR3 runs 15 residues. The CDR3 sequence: CASSLGTARYGELFF. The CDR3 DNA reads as TGTGCCAGCAGCCTGGGGACAGCCCGATACGGGGAGCTGTTTTTT.

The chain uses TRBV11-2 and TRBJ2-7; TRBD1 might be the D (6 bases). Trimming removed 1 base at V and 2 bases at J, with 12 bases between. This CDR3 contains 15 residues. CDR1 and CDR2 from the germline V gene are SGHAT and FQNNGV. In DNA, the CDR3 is TGTGCCAGCAGCTTAGTATCGGACAGAACCTACGAGCAGTACTTC. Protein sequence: CASSLVSDRTYEQYF.

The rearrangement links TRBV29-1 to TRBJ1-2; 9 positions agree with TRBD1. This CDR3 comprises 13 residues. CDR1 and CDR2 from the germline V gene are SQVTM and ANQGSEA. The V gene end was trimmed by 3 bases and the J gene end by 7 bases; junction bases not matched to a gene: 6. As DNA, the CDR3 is TGCAGCGTTGAGGGGACAGGGAGAGGTGGCTACACCTTC. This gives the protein CSVEGTGRGGYTF.

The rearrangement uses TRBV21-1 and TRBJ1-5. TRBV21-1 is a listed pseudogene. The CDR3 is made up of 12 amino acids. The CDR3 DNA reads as TGTGCCAGCAAGTTCGGTTGTGTCCTCCGGCATTTT. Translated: CASKFGCVLRHF.

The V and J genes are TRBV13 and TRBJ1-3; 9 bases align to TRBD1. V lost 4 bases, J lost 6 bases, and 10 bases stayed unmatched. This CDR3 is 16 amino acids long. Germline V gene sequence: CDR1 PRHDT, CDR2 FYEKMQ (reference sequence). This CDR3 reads CASSSPQGAGLNTIYF. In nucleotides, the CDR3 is TGTGCCAGCAGCTCGCCACAGGGGGCAGGCCTAAACACCATATATTTT.

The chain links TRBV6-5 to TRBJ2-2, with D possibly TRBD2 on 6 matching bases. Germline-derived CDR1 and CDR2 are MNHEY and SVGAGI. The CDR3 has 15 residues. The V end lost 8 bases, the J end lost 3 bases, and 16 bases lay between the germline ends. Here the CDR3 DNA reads TGTGCCAGCGAAGGCGGGACGAGTGACACCGGGGAGCTGTTTTTT. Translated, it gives CASEGGTSDTGELFF.

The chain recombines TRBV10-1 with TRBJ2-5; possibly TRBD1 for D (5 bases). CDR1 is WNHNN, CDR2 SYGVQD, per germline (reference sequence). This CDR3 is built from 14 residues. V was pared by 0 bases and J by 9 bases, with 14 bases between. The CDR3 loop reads CASSESAGRWAQYF. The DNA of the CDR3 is TGCGCCAGCAGTGAGTCGGCAGGGCGTTGGGCCCAGTACTTC.

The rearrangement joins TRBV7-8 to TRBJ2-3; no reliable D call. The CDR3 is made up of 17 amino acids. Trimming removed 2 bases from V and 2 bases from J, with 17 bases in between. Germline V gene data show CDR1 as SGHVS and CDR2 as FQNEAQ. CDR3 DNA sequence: TGTGCCAGCAGCTTAAACGGTCCACACCTCTCCACAGATACGCAGTATTTT. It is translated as CASSLNGPHLSTDTQYF.

The CDR3, as DNA: TGTGCCTGGAGTGAAGACCGGATTCAGCCCCAGCATTTT. Translating it yields CAWSEDRIQPQHF. V gene TRBV30 combines with J gene TRBJ1-5; the D is unclear. CDR1 GTSNPN and CDR2 SVGIG come from the germline V gene (reference sequence). V was cut by 1 base and J by 6 bases, with 10 bases left in between. This CDR3 spans 13 amino acids.

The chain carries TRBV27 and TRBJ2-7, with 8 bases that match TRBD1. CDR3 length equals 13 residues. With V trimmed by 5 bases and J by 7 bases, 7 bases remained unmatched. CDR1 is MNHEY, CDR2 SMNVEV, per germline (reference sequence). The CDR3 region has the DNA TGTGCCAGCAGTACCTCAGGGGGCTGGGAGCAGTACTTC. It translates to CASSTSGGWEQYF.

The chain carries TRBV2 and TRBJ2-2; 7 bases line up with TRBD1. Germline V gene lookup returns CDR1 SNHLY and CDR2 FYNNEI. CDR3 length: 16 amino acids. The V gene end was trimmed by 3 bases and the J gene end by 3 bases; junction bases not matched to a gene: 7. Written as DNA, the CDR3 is TGTGCCAGCAGTGATAGGCAGGGGGTCCACACCGGGGAGCTGTTTTTT. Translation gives CASSDRQGVHTGELFF.

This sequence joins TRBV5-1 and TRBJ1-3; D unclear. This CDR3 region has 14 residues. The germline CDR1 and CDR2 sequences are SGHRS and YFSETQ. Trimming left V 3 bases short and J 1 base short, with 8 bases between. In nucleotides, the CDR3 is TGCGCCAGCAGCTATGACGGGTCTGGAAACACCATATATTTT. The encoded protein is CASSYDGSGNTIYF.

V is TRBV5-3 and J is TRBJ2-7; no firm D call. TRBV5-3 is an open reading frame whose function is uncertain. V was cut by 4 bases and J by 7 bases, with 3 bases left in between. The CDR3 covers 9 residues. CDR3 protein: CARSVEQYF. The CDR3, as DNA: TGTGCCAGAAGCGTAGAGCAGTACTTC.

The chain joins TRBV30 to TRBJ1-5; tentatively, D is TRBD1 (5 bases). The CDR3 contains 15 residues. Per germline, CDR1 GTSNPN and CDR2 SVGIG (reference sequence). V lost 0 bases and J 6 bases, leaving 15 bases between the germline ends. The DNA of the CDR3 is TGTGCCTGGAGTGTAGACGGGCAGGGTGGTCAGCCCCAGCATTTT. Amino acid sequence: CAWSVDGQGGQPQHF.

The CDR3 nucleotides are TGTGCCAGCTCACAGAAAGGGGCGCTTGGATCGGAGACCCAGTACTTC. This translates into CASSQKGALGSETQYF. The V and J genes are TRBV18 and TRBJ2-5; D is perhaps TRBD1 (5 bases). This CDR3 is 16 amino acids long. Germline assignment: CDR1 KGHSH and CDR2 LQKENI. The V gene lost 4 bases and the J gene lost 5 bases, with 20 bases spanning the gap.

In DNA form, the CDR3 reads TGTGCCAGCACCCGCAACAGGGGGCATTCACCCCTCCACTTT. This translates into CASTRNRGHSPLHF. The chain links TRBV27 to TRBJ1-6, with 9 positions matching TRBD1. Germline assignment: CDR1 MNHEY and CDR2 SMNVEV (reference sequence). CDR3 length: 14 amino acids. The J segment lost 8 bases and the V segment lost 7 bases, leaving 6 bases of the junction unmatched.

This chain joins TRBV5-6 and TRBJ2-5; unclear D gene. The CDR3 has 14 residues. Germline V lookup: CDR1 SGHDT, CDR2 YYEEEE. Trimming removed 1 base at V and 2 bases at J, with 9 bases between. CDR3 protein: CASSLSRVQETQYF. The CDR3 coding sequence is TGTGCCAGCAGCTTGAGTCGAGTTCAAGAGACCCAGTACTTC.

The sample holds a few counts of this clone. The CDR3 reads CASSPLGSNSPLHF. CDR3 in DNA: TGTGCCAGCAGCCCCCTAGGGAGTAATTCACCCCTCCACTTT. This rearrangement joins TRBV3-1 (or the pseudogene TRBV3-2) to TRBJ1-6; D unclear. Trimming took off 4 bases at V and 6 bases at J, with 10 bases between the two ends. Germline V gene data show CDR1 as LGHDT and CDR2 as YNNKEL (reference sequence). This CDR3 has 14 amino acids.

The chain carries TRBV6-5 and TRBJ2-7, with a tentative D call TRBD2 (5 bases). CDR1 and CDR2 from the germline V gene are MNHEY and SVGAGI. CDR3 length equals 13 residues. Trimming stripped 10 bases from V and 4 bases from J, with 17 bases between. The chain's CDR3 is CATSGRGAYEQYF. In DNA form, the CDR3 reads TGTGCCACCTCAGGACGGGGAGCTTACGAGCAGTACTTC.

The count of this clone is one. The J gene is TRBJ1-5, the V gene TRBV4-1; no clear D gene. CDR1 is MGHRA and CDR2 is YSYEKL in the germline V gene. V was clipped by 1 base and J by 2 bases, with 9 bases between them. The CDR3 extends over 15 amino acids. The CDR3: CASSQAAGRNQPQHF. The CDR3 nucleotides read TGCGCCAGCAGCCAAGCGGCAGGACGCAATCAGCCCCAGCATTTT.

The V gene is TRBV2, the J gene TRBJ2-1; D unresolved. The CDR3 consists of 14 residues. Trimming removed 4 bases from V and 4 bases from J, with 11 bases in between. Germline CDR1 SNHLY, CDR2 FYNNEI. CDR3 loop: CASSVLSGYNEQFF. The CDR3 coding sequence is TGTGCCAGCAGTGTGTTATCCGGGTACAATGAGCAGTTCTTC.

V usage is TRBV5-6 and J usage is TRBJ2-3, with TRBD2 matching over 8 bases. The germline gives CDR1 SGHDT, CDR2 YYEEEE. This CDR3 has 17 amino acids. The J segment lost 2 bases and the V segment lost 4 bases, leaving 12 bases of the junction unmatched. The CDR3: CASSLALAGIYTDTQYF. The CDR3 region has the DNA TGTGCCAGCAGCCTGGCCTTAGCGGGAATATACACAGATACGCAGTATTTT.

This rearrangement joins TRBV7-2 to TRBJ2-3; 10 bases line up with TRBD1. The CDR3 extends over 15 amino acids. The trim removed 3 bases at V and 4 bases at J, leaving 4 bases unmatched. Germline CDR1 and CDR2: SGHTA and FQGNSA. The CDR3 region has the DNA TGTGCCAGCAGCTTTAAGACAGGGGGCGCAGATACGCAGTATTTT. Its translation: CASSFKTGGADTQYF.

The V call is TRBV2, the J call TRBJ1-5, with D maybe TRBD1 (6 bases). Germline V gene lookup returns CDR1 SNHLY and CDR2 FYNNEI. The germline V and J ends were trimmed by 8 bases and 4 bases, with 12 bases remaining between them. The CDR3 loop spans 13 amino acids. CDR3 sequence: CASRGASNQPQHF. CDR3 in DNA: TGTGCCAGCCGGGGGGCCAGTAATCAGCCCCAGCATTTT.

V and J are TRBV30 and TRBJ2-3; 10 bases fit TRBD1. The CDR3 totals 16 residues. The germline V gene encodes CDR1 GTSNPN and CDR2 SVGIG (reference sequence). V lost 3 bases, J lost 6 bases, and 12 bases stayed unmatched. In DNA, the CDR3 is TGTGCCTGGAGGGTTCTCGGGACAGGGGATCGGGATACGCAGTATTTT. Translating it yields CAWRVLGTGDRDTQYF.